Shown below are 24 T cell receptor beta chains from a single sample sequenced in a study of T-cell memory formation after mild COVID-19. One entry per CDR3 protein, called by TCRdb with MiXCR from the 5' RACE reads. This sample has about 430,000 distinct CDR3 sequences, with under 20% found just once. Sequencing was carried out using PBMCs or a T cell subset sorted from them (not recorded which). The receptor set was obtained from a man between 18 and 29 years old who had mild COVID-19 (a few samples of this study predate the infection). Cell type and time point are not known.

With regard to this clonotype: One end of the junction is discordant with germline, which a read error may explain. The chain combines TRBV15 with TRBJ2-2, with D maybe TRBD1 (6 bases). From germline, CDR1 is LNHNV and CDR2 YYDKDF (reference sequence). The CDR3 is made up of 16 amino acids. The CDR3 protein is CATSTPVTGNAGELFF. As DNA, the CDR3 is TGTGCCACCAGCACTCCAGTAACAGGGAACGCCGGGGAGCTGTTTTTT.

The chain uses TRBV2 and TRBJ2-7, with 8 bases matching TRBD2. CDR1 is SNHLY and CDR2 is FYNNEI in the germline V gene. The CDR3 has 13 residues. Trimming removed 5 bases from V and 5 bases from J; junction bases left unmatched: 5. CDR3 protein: CASSPGRGDEQYF. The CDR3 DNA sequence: TGTGCCAGCAGTCCCGGGAGGGGGGACGAGCAGTACTTC.

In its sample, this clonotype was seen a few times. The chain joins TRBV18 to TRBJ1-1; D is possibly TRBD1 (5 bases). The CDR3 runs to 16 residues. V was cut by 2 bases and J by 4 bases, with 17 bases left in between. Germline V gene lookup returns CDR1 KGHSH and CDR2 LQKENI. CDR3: CASSPVQGVGGTEAFF. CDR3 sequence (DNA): TGTGCCAGCTCACCAGTCCAGGGCGTAGGTGGCACTGAAGCTTTCTTT.

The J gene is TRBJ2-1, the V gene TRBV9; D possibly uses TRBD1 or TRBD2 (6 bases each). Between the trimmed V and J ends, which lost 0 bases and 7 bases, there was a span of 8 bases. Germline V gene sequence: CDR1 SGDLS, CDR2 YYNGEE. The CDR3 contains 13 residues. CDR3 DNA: TGTGCCAGCAGCGTAGGGAGGGGGAATGAGCAGTTCTTC. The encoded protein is CASSVGRGNEQFF.

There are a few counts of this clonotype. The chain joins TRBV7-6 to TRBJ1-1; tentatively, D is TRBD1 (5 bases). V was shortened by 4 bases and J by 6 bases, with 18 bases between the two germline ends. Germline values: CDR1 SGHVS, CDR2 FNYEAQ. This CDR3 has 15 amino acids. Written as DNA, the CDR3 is TGTGCCAGCAGCTCATCCCCCATGGGGGACCCTGAAGCTTTCTTT. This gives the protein CASSSSPMGDPEAFF.

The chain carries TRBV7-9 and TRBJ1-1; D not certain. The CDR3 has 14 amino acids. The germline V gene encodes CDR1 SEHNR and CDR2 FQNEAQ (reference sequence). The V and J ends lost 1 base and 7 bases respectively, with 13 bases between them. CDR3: CASSLGTAKDEAFF. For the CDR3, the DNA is TGTGCCAGCAGCTTAGGGACGGCCAAAGATGAAGCTTTCTTT.

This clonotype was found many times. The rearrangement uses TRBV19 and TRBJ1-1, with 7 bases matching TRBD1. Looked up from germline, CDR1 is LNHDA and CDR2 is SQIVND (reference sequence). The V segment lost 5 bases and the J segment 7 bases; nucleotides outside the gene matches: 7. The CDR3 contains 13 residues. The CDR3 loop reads CASSAGGGGEAFF. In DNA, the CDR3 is TGTGCCAGTAGTGCAGGGGGAGGCGGTGAAGCTTTCTTT.

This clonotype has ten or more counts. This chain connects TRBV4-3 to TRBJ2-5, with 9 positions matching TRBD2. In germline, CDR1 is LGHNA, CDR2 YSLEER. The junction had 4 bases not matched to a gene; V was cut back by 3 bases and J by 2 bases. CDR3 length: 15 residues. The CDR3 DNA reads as TGCGCCAGCAGCCACGGGACTAGCTTACAAGAGACCCAGTACTTC. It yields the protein CASSHGTSLQETQYF.

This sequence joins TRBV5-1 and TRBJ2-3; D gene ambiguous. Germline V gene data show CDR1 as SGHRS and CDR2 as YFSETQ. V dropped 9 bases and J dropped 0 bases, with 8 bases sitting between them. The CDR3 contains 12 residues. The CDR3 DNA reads TGCGCCACGACGACTAGCACAGATACGCAGTATTTT. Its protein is CATTTSTDTQYF.

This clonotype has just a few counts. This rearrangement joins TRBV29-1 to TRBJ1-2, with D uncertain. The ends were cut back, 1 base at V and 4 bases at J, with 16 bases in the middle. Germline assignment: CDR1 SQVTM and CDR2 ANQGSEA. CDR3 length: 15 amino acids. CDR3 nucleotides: TGCAGCGTTGAAGCGGAGCAAGCTGGTGCCTATGGCTACACCTTC. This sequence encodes CSVEAEQAGAYGYTF.

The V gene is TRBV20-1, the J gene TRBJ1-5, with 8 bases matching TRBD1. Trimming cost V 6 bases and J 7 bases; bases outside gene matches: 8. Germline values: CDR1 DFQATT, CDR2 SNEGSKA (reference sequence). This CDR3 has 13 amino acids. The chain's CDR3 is CSADRGFDQPQHF. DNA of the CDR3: TGCAGTGCCGACAGGGGATTCGACCAGCCCCAGCATTTT.

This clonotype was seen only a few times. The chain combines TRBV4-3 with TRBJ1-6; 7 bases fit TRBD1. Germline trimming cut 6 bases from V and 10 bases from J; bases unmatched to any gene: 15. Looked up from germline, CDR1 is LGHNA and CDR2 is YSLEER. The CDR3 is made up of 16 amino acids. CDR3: CASSPQGFWGGSPLHF. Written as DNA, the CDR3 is TGCGCCAGCAGTCCACAGGGGTTTTGGGGAGGATCACCCCTCCACTTT.

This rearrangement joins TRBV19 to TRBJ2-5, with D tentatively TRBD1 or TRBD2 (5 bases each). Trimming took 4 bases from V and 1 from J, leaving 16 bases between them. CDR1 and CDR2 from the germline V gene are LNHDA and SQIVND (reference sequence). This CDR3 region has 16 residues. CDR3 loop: CASSRGRGHPQETQYF. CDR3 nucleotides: TGTGCCAGTAGTAGGGGCCGGGGTCACCCCCAAGAGACCCAGTACTTC.

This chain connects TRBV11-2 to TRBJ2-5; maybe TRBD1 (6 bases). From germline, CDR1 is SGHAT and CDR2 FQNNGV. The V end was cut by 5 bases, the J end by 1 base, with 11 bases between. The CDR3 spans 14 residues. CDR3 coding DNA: TGTGCCAGCAGCCCAAACAGGGCCCAAGAGACCCAGTACTTC. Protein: CASSPNRAQETQYF. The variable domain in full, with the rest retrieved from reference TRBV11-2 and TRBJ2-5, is EAGVAQSPRYKIIEKRQSVAFWCNPISGHATLYWYQQILGQGPKLLIQFQNNGVVDDSQLPKDRFSAERLKGVDSTLKIQPAKLEDSAVYLCASSPNRAQETQYFGPGTRLLVL.

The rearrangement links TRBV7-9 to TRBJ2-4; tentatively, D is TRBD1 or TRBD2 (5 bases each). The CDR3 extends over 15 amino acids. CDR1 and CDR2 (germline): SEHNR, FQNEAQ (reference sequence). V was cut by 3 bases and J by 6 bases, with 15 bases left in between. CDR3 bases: TGTGCCAGCAGCTTTTCGGGCGGGCAGGGAAACATTCAGTACTTC. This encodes CASSFSGGQGNIQYF.

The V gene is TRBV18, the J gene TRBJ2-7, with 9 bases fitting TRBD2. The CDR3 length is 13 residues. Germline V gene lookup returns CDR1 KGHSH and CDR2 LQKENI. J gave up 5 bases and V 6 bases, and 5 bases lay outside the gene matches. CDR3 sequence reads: CASSPSGVNEQYV. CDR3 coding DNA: TGTGCCAGCTCCCCTAGCGGGGTCAACGAGCAGTACGTC.

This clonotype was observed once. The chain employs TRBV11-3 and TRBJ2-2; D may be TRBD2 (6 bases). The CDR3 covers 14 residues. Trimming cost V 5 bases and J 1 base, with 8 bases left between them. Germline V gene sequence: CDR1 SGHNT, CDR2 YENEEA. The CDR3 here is CASSAGGNTGELFF. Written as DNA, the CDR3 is TGTGCCAGCAGCGCCGGGGGGAACACCGGGGAGCTGTTTTTT.

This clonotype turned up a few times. The CDR3 protein is CASRRSDNSPLHF. The CDR3 DNA is TGCGCCAGCAGGCGAAGTGATAATTCACCCCTCCACTTT. This rearrangement joins TRBV4-1 to TRBJ1-6; no reliable D call. The CDR3 runs 13 residues. Per germline, CDR1 MGHRA and CDR2 YSYEKL. V was trimmed by 6 bases and J by 5 bases, leaving 8 bases between them.

The CDR3 here is CASSLPRQGHTGELFF. CDR3 nucleotide sequence: TGTGCCAGCAGCCTGCCTCGGCAGGGGCACACCGGGGAGCTGTTTTTT. The chain has TRBV9 and TRBJ2-2; TRBD1 is a possible D gene (6 bases). The CDR3 totals 16 residues. Germline V lookup: CDR1 SGDLS, CDR2 YYNGEE. Trimming removed 4 bases at V and 3 bases at J, with 16 bases between.

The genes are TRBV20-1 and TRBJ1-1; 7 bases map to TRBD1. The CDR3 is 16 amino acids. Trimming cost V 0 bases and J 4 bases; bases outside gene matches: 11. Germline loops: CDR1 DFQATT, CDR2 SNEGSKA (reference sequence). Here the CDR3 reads CSARDVIQGSRTEAFF. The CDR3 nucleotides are TGCAGTGCTAGAGATGTAATACAGGGGTCCCGCACTGAAGCTTTCTTT.

Here the CDR3 reads CASREAGGPEETQYF. Here the CDR3 DNA reads TGTGCCAGCAGAGAAGCGGGGGGGCCGGAAGAGACCCAGTACTTC. J is TRBJ2-5 and V is TRBV28; 10 bases align to TRBD2. The CDR3 contains 15 residues. V shed 6 bases, J shed 3 bases, and the junction held 7 bases outside the gene matches. Germline V gene lookup returns CDR1 MDHEN and CDR2 SYDVKM.

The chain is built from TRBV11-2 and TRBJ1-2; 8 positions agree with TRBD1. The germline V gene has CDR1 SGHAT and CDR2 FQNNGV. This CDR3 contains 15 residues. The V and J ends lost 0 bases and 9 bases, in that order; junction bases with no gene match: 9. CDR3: CASSLDLGQGASYTF. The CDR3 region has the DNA TGTGCCAGCAGCTTAGATTTAGGACAGGGTGCGAGCTACACCTTC.

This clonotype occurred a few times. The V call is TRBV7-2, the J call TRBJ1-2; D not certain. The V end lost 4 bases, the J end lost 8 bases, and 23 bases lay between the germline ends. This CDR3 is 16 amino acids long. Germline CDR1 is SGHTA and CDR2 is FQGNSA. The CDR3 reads CASSSKAGESAGGYTF. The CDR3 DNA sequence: TGTGCCAGCAGCTCGAAGGCCGGGGAGAGCGCGGGGGGCTACACCTTC.

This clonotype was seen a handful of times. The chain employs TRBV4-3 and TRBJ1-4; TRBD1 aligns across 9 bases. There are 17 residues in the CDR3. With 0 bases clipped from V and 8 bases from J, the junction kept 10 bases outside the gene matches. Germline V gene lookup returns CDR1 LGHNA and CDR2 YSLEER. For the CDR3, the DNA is TGCGCCAGCAGCCAAGAGATCCCGGGACAGGGTAGCGAAAAACTGTTTTTT. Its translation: CASSQEIPGQGSEKLFF.